The rows below give T cell receptor beta chains drawn from one sample of a study of blood T cell repertoires in COVID-19. Data came from immunoSEQ multiplex PCR; TCRdb stores just in-frame clones and leaves some out. The sample lists 250,000 to 300,000 clones; approximately 85% were seen once. Sequencing used PBMCs or T cells enriched from blood (not recorded which). All receptors derive from a woman aged 25 to 39 who had recovered from COVID-19. CDR3s include the opening cysteine and the closing phenylalanine or tryptophan. D genes are given only for firm matches. A clone size is listed for some rows: how often the clone was seen (once, few, many), or a class if it is expanded.

d_gene	v_gene	abundance	j_gene	CDR3aa	CDR3nt
-	TRBV6-4	-	TRBJ1-5	CASSVPLGRPNNQPQHF	TGTGCCAGCAGTGTCCCCTTAGGCAGGCCCAACAATCAGCCCCAGCATTTT
-	TRBV9	-	TRBJ1-2	CASSVTTNYGYTF	TGTGCCAGCAGCGTAACTACTAACTATGGCTACACCTTC
TRBD1	TRBV5-1	-	TRBJ2-7	CASSLRTRQGGYEQYF	TGCGCCAGCAGCCTACGAACGAGACAGGGGGGCTACGAGCAGTACTTC
-	TRBV10-3	-	TRBJ1-5	CAISESQGNQPQHF	TGTGCCATCAGTGAGTCGCAGGGTAATCAGCCCCAGCATTTT
-	TRBV9	-	TRBJ1-3	CASSVGVGELYSGNTIYF	TGTGCCAGCAGCGTAGGTGTCGGGGAGCTATACTCTGGAAACACCATATATTTT
-	TRBV24-1	-	TRBJ2-1	CATSDPARVDEQFF	TGTGCCACCAGTGACCCCGCCCGGGTGGATGAGCAGTTCTTC
-	TRBV7-2	-	TRBJ1-5	CASRVSNQPQHF	TGTGCCAGCCGGGTGAGCAATCAGCCCCAGCATTTT
TRBD1	TRBV2	-	TRBJ2-2	CASRRTGTDTGELFF	TGTGCCAGCAGAAGGACAGGGACGGACACCGGGGAGCTGTTTTTT
TRBD2	TRBV27	-	TRBJ2-3	CASSFLAGVPDTQYF	TGTGCCAGCAGTTTCCTAGCGGGAGTCCCAGATACGCAGTATTTT
TRBD1	TRBV7-2	few	TRBJ1-1	CATGQGRDTEAFF	TGTGCCACGGGACAGGGGAGGGACACTGAAGCTTTCTTT
-	TRBV19	-	TRBJ1-5	CASSIGGQPQHF	TGTGCCAGTAGTATCGGAGGTCAGCCCCAGCATTTT
-	TRBV7-3	-	TRBJ1-1	CASSLEVNTEAFF	TGTGCCAGCAGCTTAGAGGTGAACACTGAAGCTTTCTTT
TRBD1	TRBV27	-	TRBJ2-7	CASSSPGQGFYEQYF	TGTGCCAGCAGTTCCCCCGGACAGGGTTTCTACGAGCAGTACTTC
TRBD2	TRBV2	-	TRBJ2-7	CASSGTSGNSEQYF	TGTGCCAGCAGTGGGACTAGCGGAAACTCCGAGCAGTACTTC
-	TRBV30	-	TRBJ1-5	CAWSKGPYQPQHF	TGTGCCTGGAGTAAGGGGCCATATCAGCCCCAGCATTTT
-	TRBV6-5	once	TRBJ2-3	CASRGPATDTQYF	TGTGCCAGCAGGGGCCCCGCCACAGATACGCAGTATTTT
-	TRBV28	-	TRBJ1-1	CASLHVRETEAFF	TGTGCCAGCCTACACGTCAGGGAAACTGAAGCTTTCTTT
-	TRBV18	-	TRBJ1-6	CASSPTGSLYNSPLHF	TGTGCCAGCTCACCCACAGGGAGCCTTTATAATTCACCCCTCCACTTT
TRBD2	TRBV25-1	-	TRBJ2-3	CASRLAGGPDTQYF	TGTGCCAGCAGATTAGCGGGAGGGCCGGATACGCAGTATTTT
TRBD2	TRBV24-1	once	TRBJ2-3	CAASDFGLAGGQGYTQYF	TGTGCCGCCAGTGATTTTGGACTAGCGGGAGGGCAAGGCTATACGCAGTATTTT
-	TRBV21-1	-	TRBJ1-6	CASSTVVELSPLHF	TGTGCCAGCAGCACCGTAGTAGAACTTTCACCCCTCCACTTT
-	TRBV19	-	TRBJ1-1	CASRETGMNTEAFF	TGTGCCAGTAGGGAGACAGGCATGAACACTGAAGCTTTCTTT
-	TRBV7-3	once	TRBJ2-1	CASSPRVGNNEQFF	TGTGCCAGCAGCCCCAGGGTGGGGAACAATGAGCAGTTCTTC
-	TRBV15	-	TRBJ2-7	CATSTSGAGGEQYF	TGTGCCACCAGCACTTCCGGGGCCGGGGGCGAGCAGTACTTC
TRBD1	TRBV4-1	-	TRBJ1-4	CASSLRTGPGEEKLFF	TGCGCCAGCAGCCTTCGGACAGGGCCCGGGGAGGAAAAACTGTTTTTT
-	TRBV27	-	TRBJ2-7	CASRDLTYEQYF	TGTGCCAGCAGAGACTTGACCTACGAGCAGTACTTC
-	TRBV9	-	TRBJ1-6	CASSPPSGNSPLHF	TGTGCCAGCAGCCCCCCTTCAGGGAATTCACCCCTCCACTTT
-	TRBV9	-	TRBJ2-2	CASSSHSGDTGELFF	TGTGCCAGCAGCTCACACTCAGGGGACACCGGGGAGCTGTTTTTT
TRBD2	TRBV11-2	-	TRBJ2-2	CASTGGYGGELFF	TGTGCCAGCACGGGGGGATATGGCGGGGAGCTGTTTTTT
-	TRBV18	-	TRBJ1-2	CASSPPSRVDYGYTF	TGTGCCAGCTCACCACCCTCCCGGGTGGACTATGGCTACACCTTC
-	TRBV13	-	TRBJ2-1	CASRFLNEQFF	TGTGCCAGCAGATTCCTTAATGAGCAGTTCTTC
-	TRBV3-1/TRBV3-2	-	TRBJ2-7	CASSQGGGISYEQYF	TGTGCCAGCAGCCAAGGTGGCGGGATATCCTACGAGCAGTACTTC
TRBD1	TRBV19	once	TRBJ2-2	CASSIQGANTGELFF	TGTGCCAGTAGTATACAGGGGGCCAACACCGGGGAGCTGTTTTTT